This TCR beta chain was captured in a study of blood T cell repertoires in COVID-19. Study as a whole: Nucleic acid was either cDNA or gDNA, and it came from T cells, B-cell-depleted T cells, or PBMCs.

Germline CDR1 reads LGHDT; CDR2 reads YNNKEL (reference sequence). V lost 4 bases and J 3 bases, leaving 9 bases between the germline ends. The CDR3 length is 13 residues. The data were produced by immunoSEQ multiplex PCR, yet TCRdb's version contains in-frame clones alone and is incomplete. This table has about 190,000 clones, around four fifths appearing once. The V gene is TRBV3-1 (or the pseudogene TRBV3-2), the J gene TRBJ1-1; D remains ambiguous. The sequence derives from a human donor in a cohort sampled during active COVID-19. Sequencing was carried out using peripheral blood. This CDR3 is CASSPTGDTEAFF. The CDR3 DNA reads TGTGCCAGCAGCCCGACGGGAGACACTGAAGCTTTCTTT.